This T cell receptor beta chain was identified during a study of post-analysis software for immune sequencing data. Findings and limits, study-wide: Patients had higher frequencies than controls of roughly five TRBV segments, including TRBV5-6, TRBV5-1 and TRBV20-1.

Unique molecular identifiers had been added to the TCR beta cDNA libraries. TCRdb passed the PCR reads through MiXCR, listing each CDR3 protein once. The sample holds about 560,000 distinct CDR3 sequences, 40% to 50% seen once. This clonotype was detected a few times. Its target is not known. Trimming removed 6 bases from V and 1 base from J; junction bases left unmatched: 4. The CDR3 covers 14 residues. Germline loops: CDR1 MDHEN, CDR2 SYDVKM. This receptor was taken from a girl aged 5 to 17 with multiple sclerosis. The material sequenced was blood. The J gene is TRBJ1-1, the V gene TRBV28, with 8 nucleotides matching TRBD1. The CDR3 loop is CASRPDRGNTEAFF. DNA for the CDR3: TGTGCCAGCAGGCCCGACAGGGGGAACACTGAAGCTTTCTTT. The full variable domain, in which reference TRBV28 and TRBJ1-1 provide the parts outside the CDR3, is DVKVTQSSRYLVKRTGEKVFLECVQDMDHENMFWYRQDPGLGLRLIYFSYDVKMKEKGDIPEGYSVSREKKERFSLILESASTNQTSMYLCASRPDRGNTEAFFGQGTRLTVV.